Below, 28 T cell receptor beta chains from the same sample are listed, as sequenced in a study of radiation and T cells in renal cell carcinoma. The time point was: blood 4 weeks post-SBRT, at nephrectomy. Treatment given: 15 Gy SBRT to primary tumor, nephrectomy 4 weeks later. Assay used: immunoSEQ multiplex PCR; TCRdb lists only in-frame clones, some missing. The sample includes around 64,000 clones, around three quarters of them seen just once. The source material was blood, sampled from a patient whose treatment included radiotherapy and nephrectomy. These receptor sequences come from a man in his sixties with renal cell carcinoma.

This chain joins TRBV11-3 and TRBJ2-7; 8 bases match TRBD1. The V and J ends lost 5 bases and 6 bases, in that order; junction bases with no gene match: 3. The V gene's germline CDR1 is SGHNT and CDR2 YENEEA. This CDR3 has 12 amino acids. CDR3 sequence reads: CASSADRAEQYV. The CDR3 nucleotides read TGTGCCAGCAGCGCGGACAGGGCCGAGCAGTACGTC.

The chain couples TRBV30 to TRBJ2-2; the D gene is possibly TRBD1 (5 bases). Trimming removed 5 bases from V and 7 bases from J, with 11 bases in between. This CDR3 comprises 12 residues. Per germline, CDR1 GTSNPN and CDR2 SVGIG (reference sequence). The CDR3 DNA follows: TGTGCCTGGGCCCCGACAGTCGGGGAGCTGTTTTTT. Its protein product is CAWAPTVGELFF.

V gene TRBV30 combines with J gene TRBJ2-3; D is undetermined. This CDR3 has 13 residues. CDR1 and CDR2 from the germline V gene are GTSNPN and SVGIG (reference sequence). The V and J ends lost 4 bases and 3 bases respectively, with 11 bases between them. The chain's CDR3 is CAWIRSGTDTQYF. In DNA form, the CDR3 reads TGTGCCTGGATTCGGTCAGGAACAGATACGCAGTATTTT.

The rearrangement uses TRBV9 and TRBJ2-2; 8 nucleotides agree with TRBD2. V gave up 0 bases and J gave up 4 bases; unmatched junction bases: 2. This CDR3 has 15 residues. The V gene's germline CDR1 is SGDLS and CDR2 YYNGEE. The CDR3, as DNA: TGTGCCAGCAGCGTAGACGGGAGGGCCACCGGGGAGCTGTTTTTT. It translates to CASSVDGRATGELFF.

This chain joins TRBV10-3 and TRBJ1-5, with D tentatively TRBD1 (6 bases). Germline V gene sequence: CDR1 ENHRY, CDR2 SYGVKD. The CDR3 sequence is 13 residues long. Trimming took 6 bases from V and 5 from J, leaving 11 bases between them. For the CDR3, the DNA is TGTGCCATCAGGGACTCAGGGGATCAGCCCCAGCATTTT. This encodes CAIRDSGDQPQHF.

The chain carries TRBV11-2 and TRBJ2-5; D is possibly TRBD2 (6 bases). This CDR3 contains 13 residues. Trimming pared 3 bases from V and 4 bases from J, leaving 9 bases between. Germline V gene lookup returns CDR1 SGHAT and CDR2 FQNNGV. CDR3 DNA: TGTGCCAGCAGCTTCGCGGGGTTAGAGACCCAGTACTTC. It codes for CASSFAGLETQYF.

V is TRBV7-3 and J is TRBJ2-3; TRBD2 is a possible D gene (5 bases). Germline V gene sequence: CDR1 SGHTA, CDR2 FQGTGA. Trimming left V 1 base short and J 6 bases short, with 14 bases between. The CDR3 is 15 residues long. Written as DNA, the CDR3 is TGTGCCAGCAGCTTAAGAGGGCCAGCAAGCGATACGCAGTATTTT. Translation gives CASSLRGPASDTQYF.

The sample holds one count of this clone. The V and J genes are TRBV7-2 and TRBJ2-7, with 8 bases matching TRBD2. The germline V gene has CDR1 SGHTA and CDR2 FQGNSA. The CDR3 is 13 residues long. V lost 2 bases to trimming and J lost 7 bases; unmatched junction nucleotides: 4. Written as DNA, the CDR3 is TGTGCCAGCAGCTTAACGGGGGGGCAGGAGCAGTACTTC. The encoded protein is CASSLTGGQEQYF.

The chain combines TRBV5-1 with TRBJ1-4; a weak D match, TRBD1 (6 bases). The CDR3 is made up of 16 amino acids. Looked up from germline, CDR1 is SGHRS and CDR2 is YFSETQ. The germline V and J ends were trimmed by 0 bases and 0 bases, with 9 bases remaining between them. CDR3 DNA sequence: TGCGCCAGCAGCTTGGGGAACAGGGCAACTAATGAAAAACTGTTTTTT. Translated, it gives CASSLGNRATNEKLFF.

CDR3 sequence: CASSQVGPSGKNEQFF. As DNA, the CDR3 is TGTGCCAGCAGCCAAGTAGGGCCTAGCGGTAAGAATGAGCAGTTCTTC. This sequence joins TRBV4-2 and TRBJ2-1; 7 nucleotides match TRBD2. Unmatched junction bases numbered 10, after V lost 1 base and J lost 7 bases. The CDR3 runs 16 residues. CDR1 and CDR2 from the germline V gene are LGHNA and YNFKEQ.

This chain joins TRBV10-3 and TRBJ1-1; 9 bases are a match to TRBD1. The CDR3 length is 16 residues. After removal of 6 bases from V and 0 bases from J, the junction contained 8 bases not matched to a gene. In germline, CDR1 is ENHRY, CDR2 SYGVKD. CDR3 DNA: TGTGCCATCAGCGCCCGACAGGGGGGGATGAACACTGAAGCTTTCTTT. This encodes CAISARQGGMNTEAFF.

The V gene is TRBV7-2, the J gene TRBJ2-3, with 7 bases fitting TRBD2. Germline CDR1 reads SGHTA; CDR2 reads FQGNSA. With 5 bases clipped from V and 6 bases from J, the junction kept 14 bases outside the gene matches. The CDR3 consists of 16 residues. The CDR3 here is CASSPLSGIRTDTQYF. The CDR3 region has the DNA TGTGCCAGCAGCCCGCTAAGCGGGATTCGGACCGATACGCAGTATTTT.

CDR3 coding DNA: TGTGCCAGCAGCGCCCGAGGCGGAATGTACAATGAGCAGTTCTTC. Translating gives CASSARGGMYNEQFF. The chain employs TRBV7-6 and TRBJ2-1, with D unresolved. The CDR3 covers 15 residues. The V gene's germline CDR1 is SGHVS and CDR2 FNYEAQ. V dropped 5 bases and J dropped 4 bases, with 15 bases sitting between them.

Here the CDR3 reads CASSWDRREQYF. The CDR3, as DNA: TGTGCCAGCAGCTGGGACAGGCGCGAGCAGTACTTC. The chain couples TRBV5-6 to TRBJ2-7; 8 bases match TRBD1. Germline V CDR1 and CDR2: SGHDT, YYEEEE. The CDR3 runs to 12 residues. The V gene end was trimmed by 3 bases and the J gene end by 6 bases; junction bases not matched to a gene: 2.

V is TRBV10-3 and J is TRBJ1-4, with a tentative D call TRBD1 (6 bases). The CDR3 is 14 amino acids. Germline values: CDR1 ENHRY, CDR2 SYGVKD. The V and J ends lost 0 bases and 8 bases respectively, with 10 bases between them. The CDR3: CAISESVQGEKLFF. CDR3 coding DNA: TGTGCCATCAGTGAGTCGGTACAGGGCGAAAAACTGTTTTTT.

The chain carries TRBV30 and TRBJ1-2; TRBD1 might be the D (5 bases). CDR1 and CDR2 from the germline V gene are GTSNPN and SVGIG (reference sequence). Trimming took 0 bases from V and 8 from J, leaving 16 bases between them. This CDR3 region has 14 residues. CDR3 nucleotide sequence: TGTGCCTGGAGTGTACCTGGGGCCAAGGAAGGCTACACCTTC. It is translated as CAWSVPGAKEGYTF. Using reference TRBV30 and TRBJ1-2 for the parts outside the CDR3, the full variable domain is SQTIHQWPATLVQPVGSPLSLECTVEGTSNPNLYWYRQAAGRGLQLLFYSVGIGQISSEVPQNLSASRPQDRQFILSSKKLLLSDSGFYLCAWSVPGAKEGYTFGSGTRLTVV.

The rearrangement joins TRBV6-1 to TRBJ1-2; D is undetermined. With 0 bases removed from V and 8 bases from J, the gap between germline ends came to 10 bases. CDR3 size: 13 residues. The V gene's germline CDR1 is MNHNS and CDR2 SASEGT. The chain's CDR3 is CASSEALLTGYTF. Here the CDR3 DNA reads TGTGCCAGCAGTGAAGCCCTCTTGACAGGCTACACCTTC.

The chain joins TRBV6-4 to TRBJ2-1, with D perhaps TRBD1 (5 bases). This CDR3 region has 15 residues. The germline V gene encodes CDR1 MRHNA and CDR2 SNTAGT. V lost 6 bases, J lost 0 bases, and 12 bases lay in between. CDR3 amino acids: CASRKDISSYNEQFF. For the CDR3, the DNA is TGTGCCAGCAGAAAGGACATTAGCTCCTACAATGAGCAGTTCTTC.

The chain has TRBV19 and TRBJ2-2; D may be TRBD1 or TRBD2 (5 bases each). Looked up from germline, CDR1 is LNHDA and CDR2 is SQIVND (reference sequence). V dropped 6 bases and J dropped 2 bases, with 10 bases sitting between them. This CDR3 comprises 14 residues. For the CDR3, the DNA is TGTGCCAGTAGCGGGACGGCCAACACCGGGGAGCTGTTTTTT. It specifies CASSGTANTGELFF.

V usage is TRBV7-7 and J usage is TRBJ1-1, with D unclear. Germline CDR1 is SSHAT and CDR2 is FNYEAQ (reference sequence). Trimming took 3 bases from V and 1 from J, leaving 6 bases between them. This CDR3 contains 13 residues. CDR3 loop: CASSFNKNTEAFF. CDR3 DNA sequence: TGTGCCAGCAGCTTTAACAAGAACACTGAAGCTTTCTTT.

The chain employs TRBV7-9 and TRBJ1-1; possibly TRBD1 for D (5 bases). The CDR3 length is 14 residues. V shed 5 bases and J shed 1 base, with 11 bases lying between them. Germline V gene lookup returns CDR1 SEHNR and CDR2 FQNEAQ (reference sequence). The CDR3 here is CASSRWGENTEAFF. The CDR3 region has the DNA TGTGCCAGCAGCCGTTGGGGGGAGAACACTGAAGCTTTCTTT.

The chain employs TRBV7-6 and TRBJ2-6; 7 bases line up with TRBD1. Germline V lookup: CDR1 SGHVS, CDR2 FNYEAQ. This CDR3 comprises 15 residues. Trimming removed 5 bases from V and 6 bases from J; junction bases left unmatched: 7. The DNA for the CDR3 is TGTGCCAGCAGCCCCAGGACAGGACTGGCCAACGTCCTGACTTTC. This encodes CASSPRTGLANVLTF.

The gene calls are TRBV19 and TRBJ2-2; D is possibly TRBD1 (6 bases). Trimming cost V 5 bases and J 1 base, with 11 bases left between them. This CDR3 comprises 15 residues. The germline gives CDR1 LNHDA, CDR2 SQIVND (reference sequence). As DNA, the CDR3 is TGTGCCAGTAGTTCTGGACAGCTGAACACCGGGGAGCTGTTTTTT. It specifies CASSSGQLNTGELFF.

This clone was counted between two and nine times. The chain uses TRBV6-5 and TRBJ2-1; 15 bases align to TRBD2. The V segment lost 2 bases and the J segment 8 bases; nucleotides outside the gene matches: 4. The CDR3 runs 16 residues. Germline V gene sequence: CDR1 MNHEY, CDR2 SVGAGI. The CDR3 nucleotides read TGTGCCAGCAGTTACGGGACTAGCGGGAGGTTGGATGAGCAGTTCTTC. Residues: CASSYGTSGRLDEQFF.

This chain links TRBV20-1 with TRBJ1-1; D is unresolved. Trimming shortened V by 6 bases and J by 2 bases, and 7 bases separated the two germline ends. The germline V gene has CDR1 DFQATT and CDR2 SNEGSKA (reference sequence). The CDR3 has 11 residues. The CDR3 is CSAPINTEAFF. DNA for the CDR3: TGCAGTGCACCGATTAACACTGAAGCTTTCTTT.

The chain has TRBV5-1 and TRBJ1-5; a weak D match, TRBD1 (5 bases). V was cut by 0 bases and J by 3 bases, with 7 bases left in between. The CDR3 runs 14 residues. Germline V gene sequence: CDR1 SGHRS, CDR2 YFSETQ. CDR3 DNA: TGCGCCAGCAGCTTGGGACAGTCCAATCAGCCCCAGCATTTT. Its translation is CASSLGQSNQPQHF. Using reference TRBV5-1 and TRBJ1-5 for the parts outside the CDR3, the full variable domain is KAGVTQTPRYLIKTRGQQVTLSCSPISGHRSVSWYQQTPGQGLQFLFEYFSETQRNKGNFPGRFSGRQFSNSRSEMNVSTLELGDSALYLCASSLGQSNQPQHFGDGTRLSIL.

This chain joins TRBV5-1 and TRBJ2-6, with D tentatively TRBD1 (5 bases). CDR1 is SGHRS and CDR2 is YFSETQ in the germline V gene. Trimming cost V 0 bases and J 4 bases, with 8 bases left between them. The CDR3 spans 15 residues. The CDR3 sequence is CASSLETAGANVLTF. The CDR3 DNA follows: TGCGCCAGCAGCTTGGAGACAGCCGGGGCCAACGTCCTGACTTTC.

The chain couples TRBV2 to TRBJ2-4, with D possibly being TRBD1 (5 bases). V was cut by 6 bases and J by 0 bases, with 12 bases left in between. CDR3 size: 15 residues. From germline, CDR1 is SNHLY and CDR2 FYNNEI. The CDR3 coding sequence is TGTGCCAGCAGGGCTGACAGACTAGCCAAAAACATTCAGTACTTC. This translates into CASRADRLAKNIQYF.